One and the same sample provided the 14 T cell receptor beta chains below, sequenced in a study of shared clonotypes between healthy human individuals. Sequencing was performed with immunoSEQ multiplex PCR; in TCRdb, only in-frame clones are kept and a portion is missing. The sample lists roughly 2.5 million clones, around nine tenths occurring once. The sample consisted of naive CD4+ T cells sorted from blood. Noted subset: CD45RA+ positively selected. The receptor source for this set is a man aged 18 to 29 in good health.

The chain joins TRBV28 to TRBJ2-3, with 12 bases that match TRBD2. This CDR3 region has 14 residues. The V segment lost 6 bases and the J segment 4 bases; nucleotides outside the gene matches: 2. The V gene's germline CDR1 is MDHEN and CDR2 SYDVKM. The CDR3 DNA sequence: TGTGCCAGCAGATCTAGCGGGAGGGCAGATACGCAGTATTTT. It is translated as CASRSSGRADTQYF.

The genes are TRBV6-5 and TRBJ2-1; D ambiguous. This CDR3 is 15 amino acids long. Trimming took off 7 bases at V and 0 bases at J, with 13 bases between the two ends. Looked up from germline, CDR1 is MNHEY and CDR2 is SVGAGI. CDR3 in amino acids: CASIRSSNSYNEQFF. The CDR3 DNA is TGTGCCAGCATCAGAAGCAGCAACTCCTACAATGAGCAGTTCTTC.

This clone is a singleton in its sample. The sample holds other DNA sequences that translate to the same CDR3. This chain connects TRBV5-1 to TRBJ1-4; 8 bases are a match to TRBD1. The V gene end was trimmed by 6 bases and the J gene end by 5 bases; junction bases not matched to a gene: 6. Germline-derived CDR1 and CDR2 are SGHRS and YFSETQ. This CDR3 region has 14 residues. The CDR3 loop reads CASTAGTGNEKLFF. The DNA of the CDR3 is TGCGCCAGCACCGCCGGGACAGGCAATGAAAAACTGTTTTTT.

The V call is TRBV12-5, the J call TRBJ2-2, with 7 bases fitting TRBD2. V trimming: 5 bases; J trimming: 3 bases; junction bases outside the gene matches: 6. Germline CDR1 and CDR2: LGHNT and FRNRAP. CDR3 length equals 15 residues. The CDR3 loop reads CASGLGGSDTGELFF. The CDR3 bases are TGTGCTAGTGGTCTGGGGGGGAGTGACACCGGGGAGCTGTTTTTT.

The rearrangement links TRBV19 to TRBJ2-1; 8 bases are a match to TRBD1. Germline assignment: CDR1 LNHDA and CDR2 SQIVND (reference sequence). CDR3 size: 15 residues. V lost 6 bases to trimming and J lost 5 bases; unmatched junction nucleotides: 9. The CDR3 region has the DNA TGTGCCAGTAGGCAACAGGGGGTGGCCAACAATGAGCAGTTCTTC. Translating it yields CASRQQGVANNEQFF.

This chain connects TRBV7-9 to TRBJ2-1; TRBD2 matches 14 bases. The V gene's germline CDR1 is SEHNR and CDR2 FQNEAQ (reference sequence). V shed 3 bases and J 4 bases; nucleotides not matched to a gene: 2. This CDR3 region has 16 residues. Written as DNA, the CDR3 is TGTGCCAGCAGCTTTTGGACTAGCGGGAGGTACAATGAGCAGTTCTTC. Its protein product is CASSFWTSGRYNEQFF.

This chain connects TRBV10-1 to TRBJ2-2; 8 bases line up with TRBD1. Germline CDR1 is WNHNN and CDR2 is SYGVQD (reference sequence). The CDR3 covers 13 residues. V shed 8 bases, J shed 4 bases, and the junction held 3 bases outside the gene matches. CDR3 in amino acids: CASQGAGTGELFF. CDR3 DNA: TGCGCCAGCCAGGGGGCAGGCACCGGGGAGCTGTTTTTT.

This rearrangement joins TRBV19 to TRBJ1-2, with 8 nucleotides matching TRBD1. The V gene's germline CDR1 is LNHDA and CDR2 SQIVND (reference sequence). After removal of 5 bases from V and 8 bases from J, the junction contained 7 bases not matched to a gene. This CDR3 is 13 amino acids long. CDR3 nucleotide sequence: TGTGCCAGTAGTCTGGACAGGGTTGGCGGCTACACCTTC. Amino acid sequence: CASSLDRVGGYTF.

The V and J genes are TRBV9 and TRBJ2-2; D remains ambiguous. Trimming pared 4 bases from V and 6 bases from J, leaving 13 bases between. The CDR3 runs to 14 residues. CDR1 and CDR2 (germline): SGDLS, YYNGEE. Here the CDR3 DNA reads TGTGCCAGCAGCCCAGACCCCTCGGCCGGGGAGCTGTTTTTT. This codes for CASSPDPSAGELFF.

The rearrangement joins TRBV30 to TRBJ2-5, with no clear D. V was cut by 2 bases and J by 1 base, with 14 bases left in between. Germline-derived CDR1 and CDR2 are GTSNPN and SVGIG (reference sequence). This CDR3 region has 15 residues. CDR3 protein: CAWSRGSWTQETQYF. DNA of the CDR3: TGTGCCTGGAGTCGAGGTAGCTGGACCCAAGAGACCCAGTACTTC.

The table lists this clone with a count of one. The chain couples TRBV7-9 to TRBJ1-4; D unclear. With 0 bases removed from V and 6 bases from J, the gap between germline ends came to 11 bases. CDR3 length: 15 residues. Germline lookup yields CDR1 SEHNR and CDR2 FQNEAQ (reference sequence). This chain's CDR3 is CASSLAGVNDEKLFF. The CDR3 DNA sequence: TGTGCCAGCAGCTTAGCCGGGGTAAACGATGAAAAACTGTTTTTT.

V is TRBV7-2 and J is TRBJ1-2; maybe TRBD1 (6 bases). V was clipped by 0 bases and J by 0 bases, with 14 bases between them. Germline CDR1 is SGHTA and CDR2 is FQGNSA. CDR3 length: 17 amino acids. The DNA for the CDR3 is TGTGCCAGCAGCTTAGCGAAGGACAGCCGGCCTAACTATGGCTACACCTTC. Residues: CASSLAKDSRPNYGYTF. The whole variable domain, remainder taken from reference TRBV7-2 and TRBJ1-2, is GAGVSQSPSNKVTEKGKDVELRCDPISGHTALYWYRQSLGQGLEFLIYFQGNSAPDKSGLPSDRFSAERTGGSVSTLTIQRTQQEDSAVYLCASSLAKDSRPNYGYTFGSGTRLTVV.

The gene calls are TRBV7-9 and TRBJ2-7; D may be TRBD1 (6 bases). The V end was cut by 5 bases, the J end by 5 bases, with 13 bases between. The CDR3 contains 13 residues. Germline-derived CDR1 and CDR2 are SEHNR and FQNEAQ (reference sequence). The CDR3 DNA is TGTGCCAGCAGCCCGACAGGTGCCCACGAGCAGTACTTC. Amino acid sequence: CASSPTGAHEQYF.

V and J are TRBV6-1 and TRBJ2-5; 12 bases fit TRBD2. CDR1 is MNHNS, CDR2 SASEGT, per germline. The CDR3 has 17 residues. V dropped 4 bases and J dropped 4; count of bases not matched to a gene: 10. CDR3 sequence: CASSGRLGLAGSETQYF. The CDR3 DNA sequence: TGTGCCAGCAGTGGCCGATTAGGACTAGCGGGGTCAGAGACCCAGTACTTC.